The 17 T cell receptor beta chains below come from one sample, sequenced in a study of blood T cell repertoires in COVID-19. The table came from immunoSEQ multiplex PCR; TCRdb's copy has only in-frame clones and leaves some out. The repertoire holds about 100,000 clones, with roughly 90% as singletons. Sequencing input: peripheral blood. Every receptor here comes from a man older than 75 with acute or convalescent COVID-19.

This chain joins TRBV29-1 and TRBJ1-1, with TRBD1 as a possible D gene (6 bases). Between the trimmed V and J ends, which lost 7 bases and 5 bases, there was a span of 11 bases. The CDR3 totals 11 residues. Germline V gene sequence: CDR1 SQVTM, CDR2 ANQGSEA. CDR3 in DNA: TGCAGCGCATACAGGGCTACTGAAGCTTTCTTT. Its protein product is CSAYRATEAFF.

The CDR3 DNA reads TGTGCCTGGAGTGGTGGGGGCCGCATCTACAATGAGCAGTTCTTC. This sequence encodes CAWSGGGRIYNEQFF. This chain uses TRBV30 with TRBJ2-1; tentative D call: TRBD1 (6 bases). The CDR3 consists of 15 residues. The germline CDR1 and CDR2 sequences are GTSNPN and SVGIG (reference sequence). V lost 1 base and J 3 bases, leaving 13 bases between the germline ends. Drawing the rest from reference TRBV30 and TRBJ2-1, the complete variable domain is SQTIHQWPATLVQPVGSPLSLECTVEGTSNPNLYWYRQAAGRGLQLLFYSVGIGQISSEVPQNLSASRPQDRQFILSSKKLLLSDSGFYLCAWSGGGRIYNEQFFGPGTRLTVL.

The chain joins TRBV7-9 to TRBJ2-1; D is uncertain. CDR1 SEHNR and CDR2 FQNEAQ come from the germline V gene (reference sequence). V was clipped by 5 bases and J by 14 bases, with 16 bases between them. The CDR3 extends over 12 amino acids. This CDR3 reads CASSGASGPKFF. The DNA for the CDR3 is TGTGCCAGCAGCGGTGCTTCTGGGCCGAAGTTCTTC. The full variable domain, its missing parts supplied by reference TRBV7-9 and TRBJ2-1, is DTGVSQNPRHKITKRGQNVTFRCDPISEHNRLYWYRQTLGQGPEFLTYFQNEAQLEKSRLLSDRFSAERPKGSFSTLEIQRTEQGDSAMYLCASSGASGPKFFGPGTRLTVL.

This clone was seen only once. V gene TRBV7-2 combines with J gene TRBJ2-1, with 7 bases that match TRBD2. Germline V lookup: CDR1 SGHTA, CDR2 FQGNSA. The CDR3 runs to 15 residues. V lost 2 bases and J lost 10; bases outside the gene matches: 11. The CDR3 spells CASSLILAGGREQFF. CDR3 nucleotides: TGTGCCAGCAGCTTAATATTAGCGGGTGGTAGGGAGCAGTTCTTC.

This chain's CDR3 is CASSLGLEGSPLHF. DNA for the CDR3: TGCGCCAGCAGCTTGGGACTAGAGGGTTCACCCCTCCACTTT. This chain connects TRBV5-1 to TRBJ1-6, with D unclear. Between the trimmed V and J ends, which lost 0 bases and 9 bases, there was a span of 10 bases. The CDR3 runs to 14 residues. CDR1 SGHRS and CDR2 YFSETQ come from the germline V gene.

V is TRBV7-2 and J is TRBJ1-2, with D unresolved. The germline CDR1 and CDR2 sequences are SGHTA and FQGNSA. Between the trimmed V and J ends, which lost 5 bases and 3 bases, there was a span of 16 bases. The CDR3 has 15 residues. The CDR3 nucleotides read TGTGCCAGCAGCCGCCGGTCAGACACTTACTATGGCTACACCTTC. It encodes CASSRRSDTYYGYTF.

This chain's CDR3 is CASSYSSGSSYEQYF. The DNA for the CDR3 is TGTGCCAGCAGTTACTCCTCAGGTTCTTCCTACGAGCAGTACTTC. This chain connects TRBV6-2 or TRBV6-3 to TRBJ2-7, with no clear D. The CDR3 consists of 15 residues. Germline CDR1 MNHEY, CDR2 SVGEGT. Trimming pared 0 bases from V and 1 base from J, leaving 10 bases between.

The gene calls are TRBV5-4 and TRBJ2-5; 9 positions match TRBD1. The ends lost 4 bases at V and 4 bases at J; junction bases unmatched: 8. The CDR3 consists of 15 residues. Germline values: CDR1 SGHNT, CDR2 YYREEE (reference sequence). CDR3 amino acids: CASSRAGQGGETQYF. The CDR3 DNA reads TGTGCCAGCAGCCGTGCGGGACAGGGAGGAGAGACCCAGTACTTC.

This sequence joins TRBV6-6 and TRBJ2-7, with 7 bases fitting TRBD2. The CDR3 length is 16 residues. V shed 4 bases, J shed 2 bases, and the junction held 11 bases outside the gene matches. CDR1 and CDR2 from the germline V gene are MNHNY and SVGAGI (reference sequence). CDR3 protein: CASSSPERELTYEQYF. The DNA of the CDR3 is TGTGCCAGCAGTTCTCCGGAGCGGGAACTAACCTACGAGCAGTACTTC.

This chain joins TRBV2 and TRBJ2-1, with a possible D match to TRBD2 (5 bases). CDR1 is SNHLY, CDR2 FYNNEI, per germline. The length of the CDR3 is 13 residues. CDR3 loop: CASGGPLYNEQFF. CDR3 bases: TGTGCGAGCGGCGGGCCGCTTTACAATGAGCAGTTCTTC.

The rearrangement joins TRBV7-9 to TRBJ1-5; D possibly corresponds to TRBD1 (5 bases). The CDR3 loop spans 15 amino acids. Germline assignment: CDR1 SEHNR and CDR2 FQNEAQ (reference sequence). The V end was cut by 2 bases, the J end by 7 bases, with 15 bases between. The CDR3 region has the DNA TGTGCCAGCAGCTTAAAACATTCAGGGCACCAGCCCCAGCATTTT. Translating it yields CASSLKHSGHQPQHF.

The chain has TRBV4-3 and TRBJ1-4; tentatively, D is TRBD1 (5 bases). The germline V gene encodes CDR1 LGHNA and CDR2 YSLEER. The V and J ends lost 0 bases and 4 bases respectively, with 12 bases between them. The CDR3 is made up of 16 amino acids. The CDR3: CASSQDRTGLNEKLFF. Here the CDR3 DNA reads TGCGCCAGCAGCCAAGACCGAACGGGACTTAATGAAAAACTGTTTTTT.

V is TRBV4-3 and J is TRBJ1-2; D might be TRBD1 (5 bases). Per the germline V gene, CDR1 is LGHNA and CDR2 is YSLEER. Trimming stripped 0 bases from V and 2 bases from J, with 10 bases between. This CDR3 contains 15 residues. CDR3 residues: CASSQDETANYGYTF. CDR3 DNA sequence: TGCGCCAGCAGCCAAGACGAGACAGCGAACTATGGCTACACCTTC.

This clone was observed once. The chain's CDR3 is CASSLAGGFEAFF. CDR3 DNA: TGCGCCAGCAGCTTGGCGGGAGGTTTTGAAGCTTTCTTT. The chain combines TRBV5-1 with TRBJ1-1; unclear D gene. V was shortened by 0 bases and J by 7 bases, with 10 bases between the two germline ends. CDR1 and CDR2 (germline): SGHRS, YFSETQ. The CDR3 consists of 13 residues.

This chain links TRBV11-2 with TRBJ1-1, with a possible D match to TRBD1 (5 bases). Germline lookup yields CDR1 SGHAT and CDR2 FQNNGV. This CDR3 region has 14 residues. The ends were cut back, 2 bases at V and 6 bases at J, with 13 bases in the middle. Here the CDR3 DNA reads TGTGCCAGCAGCTTACCTACAGGCGCCTCTGAAGCTTTCTTT. The encoded protein is CASSLPTGASEAFF.

The CDR3 nucleotides are TGTGCCGGTAAAGGGGTATCCTATAATTCACCCCTCCACTTT. It is translated as CAGKGVSYNSPLHF. V is TRBV28 and J is TRBJ1-6, with a weak D call TRBD1 (5 bases). The CDR3 extends over 14 amino acids. V lost 11 bases, J lost 1 base, and 12 bases lay in between. CDR1 and CDR2 from the germline V gene are MDHEN and SYDVKM.

This clone was recorded only once. This rearrangement joins TRBV4-1 to TRBJ2-5, with a weak D call TRBD2 (5 bases). Trimming cost V 1 base and J 4 bases, with 10 bases left between them. This CDR3 spans 14 amino acids. Germline V CDR1 and CDR2: MGHRA, YSYEKL. Written as DNA, the CDR3 is TGCGCCAGCAGCCAAGGGACTTTGGGAGAGACCCAGTACTTC. This encodes CASSQGTLGETQYF.